Listed below are T cell receptor beta chains from one sample, sequenced in a study of cytomegalovirus exposure and HLA in healthy donors. The data were produced by immunoSEQ multiplex PCR, yet TCRdb's version contains in-frame clones alone and is incomplete. The sample has about 100,000 clones, less than 75% seen once; the top ten hold roughly 11%. The specimen sequenced was PBMCs. These receptors came from a man aged 40-50 years in good health and CMV-seropositive. CDR3s include the opening cysteine and the closing phenylalanine or tryptophan. Each record gives: clone size, J gene, D gene, V gene, CDR3 protein, CDR3 DNA. The D gene is left open where the match is weak. Some rows have no size entry. The others give once, few or many, or a class for an expanded clone.

>few|TRBJ2-7|.|TRBV6-5
CASSYLARTYEQYF
TGTGCCAGCAGTTATTTAGCGCGAACCTACGAGCAGTACTTC
>.|TRBJ1-5|TRBD1|TRBV5-5
CASSRDSNSNQPQHF
TGTGCCAGCAGCAGGGACAGCAATAGCAATCAGCCCCAGCATTTT
>.|TRBJ2-7|.|TRBV18
CASSPLETGEQYF
TGTGCCAGCTCCCCCTTAGAAACGGGGGAGCAGTACTTC
>.|TRBJ2-7|TRBD2|TRBV4-1
CASSHSPSSRGDEQYF
TGCGCCAGCAGCCACTCCCCCAGTTCCCGGGGGGACGAGCAGTACTTC
>.|TRBJ2-7|TRBD1|TRBV4-3
CASSDRVGYEQYF
TGCGCCAGCAGCGACAGGGTTGGATACGAGCAGTACTTC
>few|TRBJ2-7|.|TRBV6-1
CASRAGTRAYEQYF
TGTGCCAGCAGGGCCGGGACAAGAGCCTACGAGCAGTACTTC
>.|TRBJ2-5|TRBD2|TRBV5-4
CASSLRLAEQETQYF
TGTGCCAGCAGCTTAAGACTAGCGGAACAAGAGACCCAGTACTTC
>few|TRBJ1-2|TRBD1|TRBV6-5
CASRRTGKAGYTF
TGTGCCAGCAGAAGGACAGGGAAGGCTGGCTACACCTTC
>.|TRBJ2-3|.|TRBV5-6
CASRTLAGAATDTQYF
TGTGCCAGCAGAACCCTGGCTGGGGCCGCCACAGATACGCAGTATTTT
>.|TRBJ1-1|.|TRBV13
CASSSRAVNTEAFF
TGTGCCAGCAGCTCGAGGGCCGTAAACACTGAAGCTTTCTTT
>.|TRBJ1-2|TRBD1|TRBV28
CASSLDEGGEGGYTF
TGTGCCAGCAGTTTAGACGAAGGGGGCGAGGGGGGCTACACCTTC
>few|TRBJ2-1|.|TRBV15
CATSRVAESNEQFF
TGTGCCACCAGCAGAGTGGCGGAGTCAAATGAGCAGTTCTTC
>.|TRBJ2-3|.|TRBV29-1
CSVESGGRSTDTQYF
TGCAGCGTTGAAAGCGGCGGGCGGAGCACAGATACGCAGTATTTT
>.|TRBJ2-7|TRBD2|TRBV4-1
CASSLSGGGNEQYF
TGCGCCAGCAGCCTATCGGGGGGGGGTAACGAGCAGTACTTC
>.|TRBJ1-1|TRBD1|TRBV28
CASSPFRDRGLVGTEAFF
TGTGCCAGCAGTCCCTTCCGGGACAGGGGCCTGGTTGGCACTGAAGCTTTCTTT
>few|TRBJ2-1|TRBD2|TRBV4-3
CASRKGTSGSVSNEQFF
TGCGCCAGCAGGAAGGGGACTAGCGGGAGTGTGAGCAATGAGCAGTTCTTC
>.|TRBJ2-6|.|TRBV6-1
CASSEWGLGANVLTF
TGTGCCAGCAGTGAATGGGGGCTTGGGGCCAACGTCCTGACTTTC
>.|TRBJ1-2|.|TRBV18
CASSPVQGLTDGYTF
TGTGCCAGCTCACCAGTGCAGGGCCTAACTGATGGCTACACCTTC
>.|TRBJ2-5|.|TRBV6-6
CASSLQYQETQYF
TGTGCCAGCAGTCTACAGTACCAAGAGACCCAGTACTTC
>once|TRBJ1-1|TRBD1|TRBV19
CASSQGGNTEAFF
TGTGCCAGTAGTCAGGGGGGGAACACTGAAGCTTTCTTT
>.|TRBJ2-1|.|TRBV11-2
CASSAGGADNEQFF
TGTGCCAGCAGTGCTGGGGGGGCTGACAATGAGCAGTTCTTC
>.|TRBJ2-1|.|TRBV5-1
CASSLELAGNEQFF
TGCGCCAGCAGCTTGGAACTAGCTGGCAATGAGCAGTTCTTC
>.|TRBJ2-7|.|TRBV2
CASSDGGPEQYF
TGTGCCAGCAGTGACGGGGGGCCCGAGCAGTACTTC
>.|TRBJ1-2|.|TRBV27
CASTTVGAGGYTF
TGTGCCAGCACTACGGTGGGGGCCGGTGGCTACACCTTC
>.|TRBJ1-3|.|TRBV18
CASSLTPRGIGNTIYF
TGTGCCAGCTCACTGACACCGCGGGGGATCGGAAACACCATATATTTT
>.|TRBJ2-1|.|TRBV9
CASSVPRGPYNEQFF
TGTGCCAGCAGCGTTCCTAGAGGTCCCTACAATGAGCAGTTCTTC
>.|TRBJ2-3|TRBD2|TRBV10-3
CAISETSGNTDTQYF
TGTGCCATCAGTGAGACTAGCGGTAACACAGATACGCAGTATTTT
>.|TRBJ2-5|.|TRBV7-9
CASSSQDSTQETQYF
TGTGCCAGCAGCTCCCAAGACAGTACCCAAGAGACCCAGTACTTC
>few|TRBJ1-1|.|TRBV11-1
CASNQWGAGAEAFF
TGTGCCAGCAACCAATGGGGGGCGGGAGCTGAAGCTTTCTTT
>few|TRBJ2-7|.|TRBV28
CASSRDAGSYEQYF
TGTGCCAGCAGCCGCGACGCAGGCTCCTACGAGCAGTACTTC
>.|TRBJ2-1|.|TRBV7-9
CASSRLENEQFF
TGTGCCAGCAGCCGATTGGAGAATGAGCAGTTCTTC
>.|TRBJ2-7|.|TRBV5-1
CASSPSGWARTYEQYF
TGCGCCAGCAGCCCATCTGGTTGGGCCCGAACCTACGAGCAGTACTTC
>.|TRBJ2-3|.|TRBV18
CASSPSEDTQYF
TGTGCCAGCTCACCAAGCGAAGATACGCAGTATTTT
>.|TRBJ2-5|.|TRBV7-3
CASIRGETQYF
TGTGCCAGCATCCGAGGCGAGACCCAGTACTTC
>.|TRBJ2-3|.|TRBV6-1
CASSPRTGGPDTQYF
TGTGCCAGCAGTCCTCGGACGGGGGGCCCAGATACGCAGTATTTT
>once|TRBJ2-5|.|TRBV7-2
CASSLGVGIEGETQYF
TGTGCCAGCAGCTTAGGGGTCGGGATAGAGGGAGAGACCCAGTACTTC
>.|TRBJ1-3|.|TRBV6-1
CASRMGNTIYF
TGTGCCAGTAGAATGGGAAACACCATATATTTT
>.|TRBJ1-2|.|TRBV6-1
CASSWTDNYGYTF
TGTGCCAGCAGTTGGACAGACAACTATGGCTACACCTTC
>.|TRBJ1-5|.|TRBV7-2
CASSFGLFQPQHF
TGTGCCAGCAGCTTTGGTCTATTTCAGCCCCAGCATTTT
>few|TRBJ1-1|TRBD1|TRBV7-9
CASSLAQGATEAFF
TGTGCCAGCAGCTTAGCGCAGGGGGCCACTGAAGCTTTCTTT
>.|TRBJ1-2|.|TRBV29-1
CSVPSRGSSLDGYTF
TGCAGCGTCCCCTCCCGGGGATCATCGTTAGATGGCTACACCTTC
>.|TRBJ1-1|.|TRBV5-5
CASSWSGGAFF
TGTGCCAGCAGCTGGAGCGGAGGAGCTTTCTTT
>.|TRBJ1-1|TRBD1|TRBV7-9
CASSLLTGQGNTEAFF
TGTGCCAGCAGCTTATTGACGGGACAGGGGAACACTGAAGCTTTCTTT
>.|TRBJ1-1|TRBD1|TRBV27
CASKPQGAAEAFF
TGTGCCAGCAAACCACAGGGGGCGGCTGAAGCTTTCTTT
>.|TRBJ2-3|.|TRBV5-1
CASSLERPDTQYF
TGCGCCAGCAGCTTGGAGCGGCCAGATACGCAGTATTTT
>.|TRBJ2-1|.|TRBV19
CATLGRREQFF
TGTGCCACCCTAGGTCGTCGGGAGCAGTTCTTC
>.|TRBJ1-2|TRBD1|TRBV9
CASSFRDRVWYGYTF
TGTGCCAGCAGCTTCCGGGACAGGGTGTGGTATGGCTACACCTTC
>.|TRBJ2-7|TRBD2|TRBV6-5
CASSYQAGGSYEQYF
TGTGCCAGCAGTTACCAAGCGGGAGGTTCCTACGAGCAGTACTTC
>.|TRBJ2-3|TRBD2|TRBV9
CASSVGDYDLWDTQYF
TGTGCCAGCAGCGTAGGGGACTATGATCTGTGGGATACGCAGTATTTT
>.|TRBJ2-7|TRBD2|TRBV27
CASSYSALAGAWAYEQYF
TGTGCCAGCAGTTACTCGGCACTAGCGGGAGCTTGGGCCTACGAGCAGTACTTC
>once|TRBJ1-3|.|TRBV4-3
CASSQDRGGLGNTIYF
TGCGCCAGCAGCCAAGATAGAGGGGGTTTGGGAAACACCATATATTTT
>.|TRBJ2-3|TRBD1|TRBV6-5
CASSYSQGADTQYF
TGTGCCAGCAGTTACTCCCAGGGGGCAGATACGCAGTATTTT
>.|TRBJ2-1|TRBD1|TRBV19
CASSTTGNEQFF
TGTGCCAGTAGTACGACAGGGAATGAGCAGTTCTTC
>.|TRBJ1-4|TRBD1|TRBV7-2
CASSRRQGFNEKLFF
TGTGCCAGCAGCAGACGACAGGGTTTTAATGAAAAACTGTTTTTT